This TCR beta chain was captured by sequencing in a study of blood T cell repertoires in COVID-19. Study context: COVID-19 samples from acute and convalescent phases originated in the United States, Italy and Spain.

Ages ranged from about 18 to 89 years, with residence in about two dozen US areas. All recovered Cohort 3 donors got two negative PCRs, got clearance, or saw symptom resolution. The assay was immunoSEQ multiplex PCR, and TCRdb's table has in-frame clones only and misses some. The sample gives 200,000 to 250,000 clones, about four fifths of which show up once; under 3.5% is in the top ten. CDR1 is SEHNR and CDR2 is FQNEAQ in the germline V gene (reference sequence). The CDR3 totals 13 residues. The V gene lost 1 base and the J gene lost 4 bases, with 5 bases spanning the gap. Sequenced: PBMCs or T cells enriched from blood (not recorded which). The chain couples TRBV7-9 to TRBJ1-5; D is undetermined. This receptor was taken from an older woman who had recovered from COVID-19. CDR3 bases: TGTGCCAGCAGCTTAGAATCGAATCAGCCCCAGCATTTT. It specifies CASSLESNQPQHF. The full variable domain, with the rest looked up from reference TRBV7-9 and TRBJ1-5, is DTGVSQNPRHKITKRGQNVTFRCDPISEHNRLYWYRQTLGQGPEFLTYFQNEAQLEKSRLLSDRFSAERPKGSFSTLEIQRTEQGDSAMYLCASSLESNQPQHFGDGTRLSIL.